The source of this TCR beta chain is a study of technical replicates of blood from several donors. Only in-frame clones appear in the TCRdb table, and some are missing; sequencing was by immunoSEQ multiplex PCR. The sample yields approximately 85,000 clones, 92% seen once. Germline values: CDR1 MNHNS, CDR2 SASEGT. With 1 base removed from V and 11 bases from J, the gap between germline ends came to 15 bases. This CDR3 has 15 residues. This TCR was sampled from a human donor in good health. The sample taken for sequencing was T cells isolated from PBMCs. The genes are TRBV6-1 and TRBJ1-6, with D possibly matching TRBD1 (5 bases). This chain's CDR3 is CASSEGQSTVTPLHF. CDR3 DNA sequence: TGTGCCAGCAGTGAAGGACAGTCGACGGTAACACCCCTCCACTTT.